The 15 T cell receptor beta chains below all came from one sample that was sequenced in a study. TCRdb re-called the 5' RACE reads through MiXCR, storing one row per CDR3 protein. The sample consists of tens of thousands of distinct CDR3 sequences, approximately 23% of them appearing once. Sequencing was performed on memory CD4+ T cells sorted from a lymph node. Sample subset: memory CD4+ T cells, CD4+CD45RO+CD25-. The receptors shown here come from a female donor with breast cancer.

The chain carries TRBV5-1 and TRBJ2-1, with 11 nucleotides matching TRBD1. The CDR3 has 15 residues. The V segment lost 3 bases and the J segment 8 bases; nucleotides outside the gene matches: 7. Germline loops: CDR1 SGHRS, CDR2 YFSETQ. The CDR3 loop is CASSSPGQGGDEQFF. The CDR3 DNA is TGCGCCAGCAGCTCACCGGGACAGGGGGGGGATGAGCAGTTCTTC.

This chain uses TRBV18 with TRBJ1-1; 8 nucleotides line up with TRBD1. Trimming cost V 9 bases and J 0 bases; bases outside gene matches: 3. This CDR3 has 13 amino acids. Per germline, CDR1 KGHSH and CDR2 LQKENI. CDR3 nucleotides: TGTGCCAGTACAGGGGGATTGAACACTGAAGCTTTCTTT. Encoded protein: CASTGGLNTEAFF.

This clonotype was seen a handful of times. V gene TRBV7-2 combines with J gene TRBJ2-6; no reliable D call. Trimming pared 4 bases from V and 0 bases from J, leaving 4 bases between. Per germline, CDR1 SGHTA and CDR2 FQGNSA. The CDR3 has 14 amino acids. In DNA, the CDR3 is TGTGCCAGCAGCTCGATCTCTGGGGCCAACGTCCTGACTTTC. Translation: CASSSISGANVLTF.

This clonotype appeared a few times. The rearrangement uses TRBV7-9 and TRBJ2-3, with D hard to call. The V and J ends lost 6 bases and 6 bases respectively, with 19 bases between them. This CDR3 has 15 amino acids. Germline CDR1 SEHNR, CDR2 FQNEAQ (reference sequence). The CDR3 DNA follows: TGTGCCAGCAGACGAGCAGAGCGTGGTGGGGATACGCAGTATTTT. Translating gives CASRRAERGGDTQYF. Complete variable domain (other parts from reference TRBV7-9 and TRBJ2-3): DTGVSQNPRHKITKRGQNVTFRCDPISEHNRLYWYRQTLGQGPEFLTYFQNEAQLEKSRLLSDRFSAERPKGSFSTLEIQRTEQGDSAMYLCASRRAERGGDTQYFGPGTRLTVL.

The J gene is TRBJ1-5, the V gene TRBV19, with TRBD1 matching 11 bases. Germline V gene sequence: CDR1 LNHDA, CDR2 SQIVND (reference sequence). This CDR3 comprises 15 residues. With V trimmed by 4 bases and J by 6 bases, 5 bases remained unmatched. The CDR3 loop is CASSTRTGGGQPQHF. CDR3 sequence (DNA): TGTGCCAGTAGTACTCGGACAGGGGGCGGTCAGCCCCAGCATTTT.

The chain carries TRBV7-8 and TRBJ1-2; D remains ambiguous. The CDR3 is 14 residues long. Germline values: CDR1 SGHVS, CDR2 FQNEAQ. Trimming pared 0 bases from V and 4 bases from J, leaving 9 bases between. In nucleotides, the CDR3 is TGTGCCAGCAGCTTAGCGCTGGGAACCTATGGCTACACCTTC. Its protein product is CASSLALGTYGYTF.

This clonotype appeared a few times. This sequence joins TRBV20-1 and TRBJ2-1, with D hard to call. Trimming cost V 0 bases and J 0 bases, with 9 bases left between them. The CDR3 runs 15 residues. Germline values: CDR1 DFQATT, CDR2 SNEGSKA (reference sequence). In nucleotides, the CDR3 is TGCAGTGCTAGAGACATGACGGACTCCTACAATGAGCAGTTCTTC. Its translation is CSARDMTDSYNEQFF.

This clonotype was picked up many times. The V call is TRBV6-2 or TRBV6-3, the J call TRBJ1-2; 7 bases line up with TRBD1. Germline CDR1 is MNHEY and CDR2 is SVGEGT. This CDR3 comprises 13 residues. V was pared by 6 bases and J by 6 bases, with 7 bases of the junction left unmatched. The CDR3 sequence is CASSDRVSHGYTF. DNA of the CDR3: TGTGCCAGCAGCGACAGGGTTTCTCATGGCTACACCTTC.

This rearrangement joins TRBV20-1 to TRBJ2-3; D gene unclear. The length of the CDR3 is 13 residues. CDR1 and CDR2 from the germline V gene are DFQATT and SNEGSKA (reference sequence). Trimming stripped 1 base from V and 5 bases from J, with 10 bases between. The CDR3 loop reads CSARVPAQDTQYF. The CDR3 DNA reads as TGCAGTGCTAGAGTCCCGGCTCAAGATACGCAGTATTTT.

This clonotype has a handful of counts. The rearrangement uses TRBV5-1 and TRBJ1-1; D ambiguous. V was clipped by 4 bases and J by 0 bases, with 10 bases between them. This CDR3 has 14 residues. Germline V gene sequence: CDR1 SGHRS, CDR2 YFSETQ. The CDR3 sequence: CASSLENMNTEAFF. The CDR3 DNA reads TGCGCCAGCAGCCTCGAGAACATGAACACTGAAGCTTTCTTT.

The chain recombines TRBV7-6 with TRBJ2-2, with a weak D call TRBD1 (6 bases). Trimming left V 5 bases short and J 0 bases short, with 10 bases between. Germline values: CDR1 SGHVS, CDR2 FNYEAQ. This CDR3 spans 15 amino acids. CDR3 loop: CASSPQGPNTGELFF. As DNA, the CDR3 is TGTGCCAGCAGCCCACAGGGACCGAACACCGGGGAGCTGTTTTTT.

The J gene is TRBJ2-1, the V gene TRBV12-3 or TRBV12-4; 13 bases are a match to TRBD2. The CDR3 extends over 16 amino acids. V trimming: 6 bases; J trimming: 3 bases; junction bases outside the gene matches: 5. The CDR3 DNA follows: TGTGCCAGCAGCGGACTAGCGGGGGAGAACTACAATGAGCAGTTCTTC. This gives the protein CASSGLAGENYNEQFF.

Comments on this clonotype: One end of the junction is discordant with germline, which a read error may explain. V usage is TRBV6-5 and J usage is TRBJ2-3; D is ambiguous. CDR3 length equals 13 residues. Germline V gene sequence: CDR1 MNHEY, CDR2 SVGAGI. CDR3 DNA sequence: TGTGCCGGCAGCGCCCAAGTAGCAGATACGCAGTATTTT. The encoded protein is CAGSAQVADTQYF.

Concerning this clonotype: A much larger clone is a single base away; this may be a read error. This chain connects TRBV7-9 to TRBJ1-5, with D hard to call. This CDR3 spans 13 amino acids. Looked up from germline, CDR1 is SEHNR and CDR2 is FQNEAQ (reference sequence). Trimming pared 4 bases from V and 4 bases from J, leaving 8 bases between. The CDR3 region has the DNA TGTGCCAGCAGCTACATCCAAAATCAGCCCCAGCATTTT. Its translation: CASSYIQNQPQHF. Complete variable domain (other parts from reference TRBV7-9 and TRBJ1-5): DTGVSQNPRHKITKRGQNVTFRCDPISEHNRLYWYRQTLGQGPEFLTYFQNEAQLEKSRLLSDRFSAERPKGSFSTLEIQRTEQGDSAMYLCASSYIQNQPQHFGDGTRLSIL.

Here the CDR3 reads CASSFRLTQGQGETQYF. The CDR3 region has the DNA TGTGCCAGCAGCTTTAGATTGACGCAGGGGCAGGGGGAGACCCAGTACTTC. The chain joins TRBV7-9 to TRBJ2-5, with a possible D match to TRBD1 (6 bases). Germline CDR1 SEHNR, CDR2 FQNEAQ (reference sequence). V lost 3 bases and J lost 5, with 22 bases in between. This CDR3 comprises 17 residues.